Presented here are 6 T cell receptor beta chains from one specimen sequenced in a study of cytomegalovirus exposure and HLA in healthy donors. 60 Vbeta and 13 Jbeta primers were used in PCR. This table comes from immunoSEQ multiplex PCR, and its TCRdb copy is limited to in-frame clones, with some not included. This table has about 150,000 clones, roughly 80% appearing once. Sequencing was done on a sample of PBMCs. These receptors originate from a man in his forties or fifties in good health and CMV-seropositive.

This clone is a singleton in its sample. This chain links TRBV18 with TRBJ2-2; 9 nucleotides match TRBD1. Germline loops: CDR1 KGHSH, CDR2 LQKENI. The CDR3 length is 14 residues. The V and J ends lost 4 bases and 4 bases, in that order; junction bases with no gene match: 1. In nucleotides, the CDR3 is TGTGCCAGCTCACGACAGGGGGGCACCGGGGAGCTGTTTTTT. Translated: CASSRQGGTGELFF.

The chain joins TRBV18 to TRBJ1-1, with D unresolved. The germline gives CDR1 KGHSH, CDR2 LQKENI. Between the trimmed V and J ends, which lost 3 bases and 1 base, there was a span of 12 bases. The CDR3 contains 15 residues. CDR3 bases: TGTGCCAGCTCACCGAGAGGCCAAACGAACACTGAAGCTTTCTTT. Encoded protein: CASSPRGQTNTEAFF.

The table lists this clone with a few counts. The V gene is TRBV4-2, the J gene TRBJ2-6, with 7 nucleotides matching TRBD2. CDR1 is LGHNA and CDR2 is YNFKEQ in the germline V gene. V lost 1 base to trimming and J lost 3 bases; unmatched junction nucleotides: 0. CDR3 length equals 15 residues. Here the CDR3 DNA reads TGTGCCAGCAGCCAAGGGGGGGGTGGGGCCAACGTCCTGACTTTC. This translates into CASSQGGGGANVLTF.

This chain uses TRBV7-6 with TRBJ2-7; D perhaps matches TRBD1 (6 bases). In germline, CDR1 is SGHVS, CDR2 FNYEAQ. The CDR3 is 13 amino acids. V was shortened by 5 bases and J by 5 bases, with 13 bases between the two germline ends. CDR3 DNA: TGTGCCAGCAGCCCCCAGGGGAACCACGAGCAGTACTTC. The encoded protein is CASSPQGNHEQYF.

The chain couples TRBV4-3 to TRBJ2-1, with 10 nucleotides matching TRBD2. Germline CDR1 reads LGHNA; CDR2 reads YSLEER. The V segment lost 5 bases and the J segment 2 bases; nucleotides outside the gene matches: 3. The CDR3 runs 15 residues. The CDR3 loop reads CASSFGLAAYNEQFF. The CDR3 bases are TGCGCCAGCAGCTTCGGACTAGCGGCCTACAATGAGCAGTTCTTC.

The CDR3 loop is CASSDRRGAQYF. Here the CDR3 DNA reads TGTGCCAGCAGTGATCGTAGGGGCGCCCAGTACTTC. This rearrangement joins TRBV6-1 to TRBJ2-5; a weak D match, TRBD1 (5 bases). This CDR3 has 12 amino acids. Germline V CDR1 and CDR2: MNHNS, SASEGT. V lost 3 bases and J lost 9, with 11 bases in between.